This T cell receptor beta chain was identified during a study of beta chain features in type 1 diabetes. Study findings and constraints: TCRB CDR3s were moderately but significantly shorter in Type 1 diabetes patients in all four CD4+ subsets.

V was shortened by 5 bases and J by 6 bases, with 14 bases between the two germline ends. The CDR3 loop spans 13 amino acids. Germline V gene lookup returns CDR1 SEHNR and CDR2 FQNEAQ (reference sequence). As for this clone: The antigen remains unidentified.

The study reverse transcribed the entire isolated RNA, so it sequenced expressed TCRB transcripts. TCRdb keeps only in-frame clones here, not all; method: immunoSEQ multiplex PCR. The sample consists of 15,000 to 17,000 clones, 55% to 70% of them appearing once. The sample taken for sequencing was Tregs from blood. The chain uses TRBV7-9 and TRBJ2-7; weak D call: TRBD1 (6 bases). This sequence originates from a man under 40 with type 1 diabetes. The CDR3 loop reads CASSLGTGPEQYF. The CDR3 DNA sequence: TGTGCCAGCAGCCTCGGAACAGGGCCCGAGCAGTACTTC.